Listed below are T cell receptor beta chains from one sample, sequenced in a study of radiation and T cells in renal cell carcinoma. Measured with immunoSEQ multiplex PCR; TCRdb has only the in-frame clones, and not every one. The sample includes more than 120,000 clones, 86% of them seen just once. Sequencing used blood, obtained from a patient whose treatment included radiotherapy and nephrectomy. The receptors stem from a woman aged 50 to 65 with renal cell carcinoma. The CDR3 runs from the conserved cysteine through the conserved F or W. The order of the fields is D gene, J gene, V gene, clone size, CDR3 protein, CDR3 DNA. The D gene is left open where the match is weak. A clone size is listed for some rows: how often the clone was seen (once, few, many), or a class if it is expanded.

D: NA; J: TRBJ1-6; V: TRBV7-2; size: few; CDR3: CASSLAQGSSPLHF; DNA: TGTGCCAGCAGCTTAGCACAGGGTAGTTCACCCCTCCACTTT
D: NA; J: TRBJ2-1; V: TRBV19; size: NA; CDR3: CASSIASGSYNEQFF; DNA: TGTGCCAGTAGTATAGCCAGCGGCTCCTACAATGAGCAGTTCTTC
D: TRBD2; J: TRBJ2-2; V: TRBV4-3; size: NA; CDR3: CASSQEPSGDNTGELFF; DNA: TGCGCCAGCAGCCAAGAGCCTAGCGGGGACAACACCGGGGAGCTGTTTTTT
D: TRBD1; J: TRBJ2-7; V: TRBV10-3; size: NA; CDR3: CAISERGTAYEQYF; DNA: TGTGCCATCAGTGAGAGAGGGACAGCCTACGAGCAGTACTTC
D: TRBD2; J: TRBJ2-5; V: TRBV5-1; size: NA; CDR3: CASSLEGLEETQYF; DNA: TGCGCCAGCAGCTTGGAGGGACTAGAAGAGACCCAGTACTTC
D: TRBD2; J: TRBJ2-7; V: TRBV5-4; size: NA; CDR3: CASSRSTRGDIVYEQYF; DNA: TGTGCCAGCAGCCGCTCGACCCGGGGGGATATTGTTTACGAGCAGTACTTC
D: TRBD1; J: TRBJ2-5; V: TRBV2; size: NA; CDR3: CAGTGGYETQYF; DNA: TGTGCCGGCACAGGGGGGTACGAGACCCAGTACTTC
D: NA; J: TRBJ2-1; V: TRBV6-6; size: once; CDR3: CASSYSVWDEQFF; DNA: TGTGCCAGCAGTTACTCGGTGTGGGATGAGCAGTTCTTC
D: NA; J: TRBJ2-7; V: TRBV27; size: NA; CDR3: CASSLGTLGEQYF; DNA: TGTGCCAGCAGTTTAGGTACCCTTGGGGAGCAGTACTTC
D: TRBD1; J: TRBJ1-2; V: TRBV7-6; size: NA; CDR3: CASSPGTGGDYGYTF; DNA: TGTGCCAGCAGCCCCGGGACAGGGGGCGATTATGGCTACACCTTC
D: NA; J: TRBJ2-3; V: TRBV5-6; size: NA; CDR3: CASSLDQDTQYF; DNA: TGTGCCAGCAGCTTGGATCAGGATACGCAGTATTTT
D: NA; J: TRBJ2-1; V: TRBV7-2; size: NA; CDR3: CASSADYYNEQFF; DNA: TGTGCCAGCAGCGCAGACTACTACAATGAGCAGTTCTTC
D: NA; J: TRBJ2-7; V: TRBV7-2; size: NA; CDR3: CASSLHRGTYEQYF; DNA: TGTGCCAGCAGCTTACACCGGGGGACCTACGAGCAGTACTTC
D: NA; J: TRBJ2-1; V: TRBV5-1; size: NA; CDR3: CASSLGSGTNEQFF; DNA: TGCGCCAGCAGCTTGGGGTCAGGAACCAATGAGCAGTTCTTC
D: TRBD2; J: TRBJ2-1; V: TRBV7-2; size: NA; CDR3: CASSLGGTSGRLGNEQFF; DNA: TGTGCCAGCAGCTTAGGTGGGACTAGCGGGAGGCTTGGGAATGAGCAGTTCTTC
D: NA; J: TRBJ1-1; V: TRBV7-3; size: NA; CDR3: CASSLQAENTEAFF; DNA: TGTGCCAGCAGCCTCCAGGCAGAGAACACTGAAGCTTTCTTT
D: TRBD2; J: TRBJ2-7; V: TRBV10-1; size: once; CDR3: CASSESRLAGKYEQYF; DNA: TGCGCCAGCAGTGAGTCACGCCTAGCGGGGAAATACGAGCAGTACTTC
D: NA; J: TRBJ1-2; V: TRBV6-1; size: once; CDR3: CASTVRQSLWYGYTF; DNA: TGTGCCAGCACTGTCCGACAGTCTCTGTGGTATGGCTACACCTTC
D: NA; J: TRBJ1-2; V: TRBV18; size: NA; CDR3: CASWNAQGSYGYTF; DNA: TGTGCCAGCTGGAACGCACAGGGTAGCTATGGCTACACCTTC
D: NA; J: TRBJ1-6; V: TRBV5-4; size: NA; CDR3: CASATRTAYNSPLHF; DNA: TGTGCCAGCGCGACCCGGACAGCGTATAATTCACCCCTCCACTTT
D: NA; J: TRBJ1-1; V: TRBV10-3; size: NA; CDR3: CAISERGASTEAFF; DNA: TGTGCCATCAGTGAGAGGGGCGCGAGCACTGAAGCTTTCTTT
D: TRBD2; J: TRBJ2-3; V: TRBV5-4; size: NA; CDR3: CASSPPGAGGFTDTQYF; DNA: TGTGCCAGCAGCCCCCCCGGGGCGGGAGGATTCACAGATACGCAGTATTTT
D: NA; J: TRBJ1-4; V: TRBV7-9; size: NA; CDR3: CASSLESTNEKLFF; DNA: TGTGCCAGCAGCTTAGAATCAACTAATGAAAAACTGTTTTTT
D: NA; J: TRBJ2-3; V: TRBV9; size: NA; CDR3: CASSVAGILTDTQYF; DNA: TGTGCCAGCAGCGTAGCAGGAATATTGACAGATACGCAGTATTTT
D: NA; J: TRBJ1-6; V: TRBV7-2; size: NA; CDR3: CASSLEPRNSPLHF; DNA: TGTGCCAGCAGCTTAGAACCGAGGAATTCACCCCTCCACTTT
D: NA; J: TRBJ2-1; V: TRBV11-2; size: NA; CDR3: CASSLGASAEGYNEQFF; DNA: TGTGCCAGCAGCTTAGGGGCTAGCGCCGAAGGGTACAATGAGCAGTTCTTC
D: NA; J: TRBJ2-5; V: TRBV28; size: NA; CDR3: CASRRGTVQETQYF; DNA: TGTGCCAGCAGACGTGGGACGGTGCAAGAGACCCAGTACTTC
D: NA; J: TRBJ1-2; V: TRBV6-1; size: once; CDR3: CASSGTYNYGYTF; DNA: TGTGCCAGCAGTGGGACATATAACTATGGCTACACCTTC